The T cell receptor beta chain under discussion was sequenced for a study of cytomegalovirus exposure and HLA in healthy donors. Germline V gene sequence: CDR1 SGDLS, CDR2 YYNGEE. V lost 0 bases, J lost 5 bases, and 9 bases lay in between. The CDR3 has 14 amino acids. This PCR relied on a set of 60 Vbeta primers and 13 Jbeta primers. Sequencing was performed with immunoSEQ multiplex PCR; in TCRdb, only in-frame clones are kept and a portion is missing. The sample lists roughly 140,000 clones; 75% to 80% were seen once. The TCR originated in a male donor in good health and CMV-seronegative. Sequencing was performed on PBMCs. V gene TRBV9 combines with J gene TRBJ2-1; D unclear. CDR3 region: CASSVEEINNEQFF. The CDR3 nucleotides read TGTGCCAGCAGCGTAGAAGAGATCAACAATGAGCAGTTCTTC.